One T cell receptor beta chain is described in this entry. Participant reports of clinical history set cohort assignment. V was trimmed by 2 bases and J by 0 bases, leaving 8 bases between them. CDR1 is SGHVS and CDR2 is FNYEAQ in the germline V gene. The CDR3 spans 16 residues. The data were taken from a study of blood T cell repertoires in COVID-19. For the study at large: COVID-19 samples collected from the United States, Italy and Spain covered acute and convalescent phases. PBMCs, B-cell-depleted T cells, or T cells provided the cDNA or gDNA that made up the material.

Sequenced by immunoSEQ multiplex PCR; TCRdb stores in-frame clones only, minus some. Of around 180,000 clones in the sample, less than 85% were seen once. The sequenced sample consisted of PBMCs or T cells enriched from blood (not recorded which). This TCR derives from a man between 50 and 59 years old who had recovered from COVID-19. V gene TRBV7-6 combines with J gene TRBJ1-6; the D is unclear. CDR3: CASSLSPSSYNSPLHF. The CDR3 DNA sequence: TGTGCCAGCAGCTTAAGCCCGAGCTCCTATAATTCACCCCTCCACTTT.